The clone carrying this TCR beta chain was counted between two and nine times. Antigen specificity is unknown. Unique-molecular-identifier-tagged TCR beta cDNA libraries were used. With about 0.85 to 10 million T cells as the source, roughly 500,000 cDNA molecules resulted. Using its own MiXCR run on the PCR reads, TCRdb lists one record per CDR3 protein. The sample lists approximately 730,000 distinct CDR3 sequences; 25% to 30% were seen once. The data derive from a study of post-analysis software for immune sequencing data. On the study more broadly: Clinical courses comprised relapsing-remitting, secondary progressive and progressive-relapsing multiple sclerosis.

Study outcomes and limitations: Those samples that were prepared in the same batch co-clustered strongly by F measure.

This TCR derives from a girl aged 10 to 17 with multiple sclerosis. The sequenced material came from blood.

The CDR3 is CASSYAPGKQFF. The CDR3 DNA reads as TGTGCCAGCAGTTACGCCCCGGGCAAGCAGTTCTTC. V gene TRBV6-2 or TRBV6-3 combines with J gene TRBJ2-1; D gene ambiguous. The CDR3 is 12 residues long. Germline CDR1 reads MNHEY; CDR2 reads SVGEGT. V lost 2 bases to trimming and J lost 11 bases, with 10 bases between them.